This T cell receptor (beta chain) stems from a study of cytomegalovirus exposure and HLA in healthy donors. Across the study: The study placed 70% to 85% of its approximately 360 genotyped donors in the Caucasian-associated ancestry cluster.

This clone appeared a few times. The antigen remains undetermined. There are 14 residues in the CDR3. The germline V gene has CDR1 MNHEY and CDR2 SMNVEV (reference sequence). Trimming shortened V by 0 bases and J by 0 bases, and 5 bases separated the two germline ends. Broader study findings: Several of the most significant clusters appeared linked to common viral pathogens, based on a later analysis. What TCR beta sequences reportedly achieved was accurate prediction of HLA-A and HLA-B alleles in most subjects.

It was with 60 Vbeta and 13 Jbeta primers that the PCR ran. Here immunoSEQ multiplex PCR was the method, and the copy in TCRdb shows in-frame clones only, minus some. The sample shows 130,000 or so clones, about 64% of them seen only once. Sequencing was done on a sample of PBMCs. The chain carries TRBV27 and TRBJ1-1; D not certain. The sequence came from a middle-aged woman in good health and CMV-seronegative. This CDR3 is CASSLSPVNTEAFF. The CDR3, as DNA: TGTGCCAGCAGTTTATCGCCAGTGAACACTGAAGCTTTCTTT.